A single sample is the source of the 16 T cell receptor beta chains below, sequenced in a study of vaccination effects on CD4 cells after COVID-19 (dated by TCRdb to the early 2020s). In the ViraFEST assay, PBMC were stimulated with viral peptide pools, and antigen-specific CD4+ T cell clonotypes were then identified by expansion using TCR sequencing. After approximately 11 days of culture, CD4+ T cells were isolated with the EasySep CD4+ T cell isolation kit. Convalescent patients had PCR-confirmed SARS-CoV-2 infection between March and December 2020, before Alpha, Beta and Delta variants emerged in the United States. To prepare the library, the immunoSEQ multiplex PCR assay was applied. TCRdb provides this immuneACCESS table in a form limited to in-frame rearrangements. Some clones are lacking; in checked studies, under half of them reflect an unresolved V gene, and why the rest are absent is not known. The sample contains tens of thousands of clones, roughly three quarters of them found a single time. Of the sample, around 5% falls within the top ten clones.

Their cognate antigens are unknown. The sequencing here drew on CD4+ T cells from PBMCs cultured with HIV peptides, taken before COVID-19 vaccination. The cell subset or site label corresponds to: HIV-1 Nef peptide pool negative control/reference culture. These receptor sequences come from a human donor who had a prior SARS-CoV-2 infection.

The CDR3 bases are TGTGCCAGCACCCCAGAAAGCTCCTACGAGCAGTACTTC. Encoded protein: CASTPESSYEQYF. This rearrangement joins TRBV2 to TRBJ2-7; D unclear. The CDR3 consists of 13 residues. V was clipped by 7 bases and J by 0 bases, with 10 bases between them. Germline CDR1 reads SNHLY; CDR2 reads FYNNEI. The full variable domain, completed using reference TRBV2 and TRBJ2-7, is EPEVTQTPSHQVTQMGQEVILRCVPISNHLYFYWYRQILGQKVEFLVSFYNNEISEKSEIFDDQFSVERPDGSNFTLKIRSTKLEDSAMYFCASTPESSYEQYFGPGTRLTVT.

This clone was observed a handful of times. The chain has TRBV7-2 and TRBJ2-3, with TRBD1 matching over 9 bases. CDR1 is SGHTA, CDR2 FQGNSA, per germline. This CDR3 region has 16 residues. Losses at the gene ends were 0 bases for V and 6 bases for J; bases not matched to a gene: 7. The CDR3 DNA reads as TGTGCCAGCAGCTTAGCCGGGACAGGGACAGGCGATACGCAGTATTTT. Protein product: CASSLAGTGTGDTQYF.

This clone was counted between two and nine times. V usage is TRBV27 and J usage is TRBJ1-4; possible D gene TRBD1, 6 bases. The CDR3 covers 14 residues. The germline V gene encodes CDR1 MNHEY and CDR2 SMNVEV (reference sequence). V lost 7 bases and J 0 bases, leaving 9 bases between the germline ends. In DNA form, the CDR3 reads TGTGCCAGCACGGGACATTCAACTAATGAAAAACTGTTTTTT. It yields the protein CASTGHSTNEKLFF.

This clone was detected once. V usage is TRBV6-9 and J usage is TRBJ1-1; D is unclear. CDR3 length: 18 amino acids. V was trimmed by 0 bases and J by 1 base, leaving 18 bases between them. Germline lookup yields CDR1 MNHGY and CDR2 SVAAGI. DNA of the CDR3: TGTGCCAGCAGTTATTCACCCCCAGTCAGTAGAGGGAACACTGAAGCTTTCTTT. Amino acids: CASSYSPPVSRGNTEAFF.

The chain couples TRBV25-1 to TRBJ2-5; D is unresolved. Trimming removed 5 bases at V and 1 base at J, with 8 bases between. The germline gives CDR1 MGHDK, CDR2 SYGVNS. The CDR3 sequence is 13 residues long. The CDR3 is CASSSTVQETQYF. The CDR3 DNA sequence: TGTGCCAGCAGTTCTACAGTCCAAGAGACCCAGTACTTC.

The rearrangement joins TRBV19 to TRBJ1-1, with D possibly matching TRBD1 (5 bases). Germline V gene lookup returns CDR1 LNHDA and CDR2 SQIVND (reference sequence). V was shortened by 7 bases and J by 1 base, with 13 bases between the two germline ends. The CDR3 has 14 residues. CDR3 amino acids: CASNILGQNTEAFF. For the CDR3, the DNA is TGTGCCAGTAATATTTTAGGACAGAACACTGAAGCTTTCTTT.

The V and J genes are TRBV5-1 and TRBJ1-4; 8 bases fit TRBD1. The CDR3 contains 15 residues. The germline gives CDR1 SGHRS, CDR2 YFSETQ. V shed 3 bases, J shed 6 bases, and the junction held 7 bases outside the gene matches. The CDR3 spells CASSSTGGLYEKLFF. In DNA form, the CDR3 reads TGCGCCAGCAGCTCCACAGGGGGATTATATGAAAAACTGTTTTTT.

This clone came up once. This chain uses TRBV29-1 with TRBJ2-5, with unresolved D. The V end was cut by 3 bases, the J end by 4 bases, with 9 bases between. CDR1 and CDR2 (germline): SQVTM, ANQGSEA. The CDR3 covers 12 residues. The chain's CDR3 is CSVDPRGETQYF. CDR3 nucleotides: TGCAGCGTTGACCCCCGAGGAGAGACCCAGTACTTC.

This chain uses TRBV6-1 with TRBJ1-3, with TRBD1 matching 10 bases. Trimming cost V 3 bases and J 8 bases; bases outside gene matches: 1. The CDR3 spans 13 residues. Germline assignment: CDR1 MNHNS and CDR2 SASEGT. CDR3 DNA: TGTGCCAGCAGTGATGGACAGGGGGACACCATATATTTT. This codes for CASSDGQGDTIYF.

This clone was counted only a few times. The CDR3 bases are TGCGCCAGCAGCCAAGCCGGGACGGAGCAGTATGGCTACACCTTC. It yields the protein CASSQAGTEQYGYTF. The chain links TRBV4-1 to TRBJ1-2, with D perhaps matching TRBD1 (5 bases). The V end was cut by 1 base, the J end by 5 bases, with 14 bases between. The germline V gene encodes CDR1 MGHRA and CDR2 YSYEKL. The CDR3 runs 15 residues.

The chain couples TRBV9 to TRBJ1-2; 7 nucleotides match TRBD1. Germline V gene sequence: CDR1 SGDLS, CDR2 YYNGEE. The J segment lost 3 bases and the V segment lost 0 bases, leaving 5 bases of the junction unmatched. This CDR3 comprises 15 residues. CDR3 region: CASSVEAGGHYGYTF. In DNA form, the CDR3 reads TGTGCCAGCAGCGTAGAGGCAGGGGGACACTATGGCTACACCTTC.

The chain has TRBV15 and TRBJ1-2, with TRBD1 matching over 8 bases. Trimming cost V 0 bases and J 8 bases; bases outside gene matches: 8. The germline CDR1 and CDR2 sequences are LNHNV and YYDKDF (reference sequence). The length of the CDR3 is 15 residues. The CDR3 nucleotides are TGTGCCACCAGCAGAGACGCAGGGGGCGCAGGGGGCTACACCTTC. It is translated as CATSRDAGGAGGYTF.

Here the CDR3 DNA reads TGTGCCGCCTCGGGGGGGGCGGGAGAGCAGTACTTC. This translates into CAASGGAGEQYF. This chain uses TRBV28 with TRBJ2-7; 8 nucleotides align to TRBD2. The CDR3 runs 12 residues. J was trimmed by 7 bases and V by 11 bases; bases with no gene match: 10. Germline V gene lookup returns CDR1 MDHEN and CDR2 SYDVKM.

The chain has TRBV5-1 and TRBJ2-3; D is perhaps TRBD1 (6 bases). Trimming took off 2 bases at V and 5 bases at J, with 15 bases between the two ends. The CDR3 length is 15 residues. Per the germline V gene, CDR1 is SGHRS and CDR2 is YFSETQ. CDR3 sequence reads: CASSFTAIRGDTQYF. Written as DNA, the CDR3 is TGCGCCAGCAGCTTCACGGCCATCAGGGGAGATACGCAGTATTTT.

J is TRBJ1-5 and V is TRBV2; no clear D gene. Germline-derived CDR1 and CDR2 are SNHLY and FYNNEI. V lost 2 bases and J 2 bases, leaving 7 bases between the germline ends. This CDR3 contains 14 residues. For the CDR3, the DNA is TGTGCCAGCAGTGAAAAGGAGCGCAATCAGCCCCAGCATTTT. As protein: CASSEKERNQPQHF. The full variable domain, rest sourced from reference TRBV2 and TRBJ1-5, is EPEVTQTPSHQVTQMGQEVILRCVPISNHLYFYWYRQILGQKVEFLVSFYNNEISEKSEIFDDQFSVERPDGSNFTLKIRSTKLEDSAMYFCASSEKERNQPQHFGDGTRLSIL.

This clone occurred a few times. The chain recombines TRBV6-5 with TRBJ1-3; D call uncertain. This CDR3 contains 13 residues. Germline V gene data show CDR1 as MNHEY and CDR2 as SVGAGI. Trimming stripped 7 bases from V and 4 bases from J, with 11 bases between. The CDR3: CASIPRGGNTIYF. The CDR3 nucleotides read TGTGCCAGCATCCCCCGAGGGGGAAACACCATATATTTT.